These T cell receptor beta chains were read from a single sample in a study of blood T cell repertoires in COVID-19. Sequenced by immunoSEQ multiplex PCR; TCRdb stores in-frame clones only, minus some. Of about 230,000 clones in the sample, 70% to 90% were seen once. The sample was PBMCs or T cells enriched from blood (not recorded which). The receptors come from a woman aged 45-65 years in a cohort exposed to, infected with or recovered from COVID-19 (not recorded which). The CDR3 runs from the conserved cysteine through the conserved F or W. The order of the fields is J gene, clone size, V gene, CDR3 length, D gene, CDR3 DNA, CDR3 protein. A D gene is named only where the DNA matches it firmly. Size is stated for part of the rows, as once, few or many counts, or as a class when the clone is expanded.

J: TRBJ1-1
size: NA
V: TRBV4-1
length: 13
D: NA
DNA: TGCGCCAGCAGCCAACCCGGGAGGGCTGAAGCTTTCTTT
CDR3: CASSQPGRAEAFF

J: TRBJ2-1
size: NA
V: TRBV4-3
length: 16
D: TRBD2
DNA: TGCGCCAGCAGCCAAGACGCCGGGGGGGCCTACAATGAGCAGTTCTTC
CDR3: CASSQDAGGAYNEQFF

J: TRBJ2-3
size: NA
V: TRBV5-1
length: 15
D: NA
DNA: TGCGCCAGCAGCTTGGCCGAGGCGGGCACAGATACGCAGTATTTT
CDR3: CASSLAEAGTDTQYF

J: TRBJ1-2
size: NA
V: TRBV6-4
length: 13
D: NA
DNA: TGTGCCAGCAGAAAAGACACCACCTATGGCTACACCTTC
CDR3: CASRKDTTYGYTF

J: TRBJ1-6
size: NA
V: TRBV28
length: 15
D: NA
DNA: TGTGCCAGCAGTCCGTTAGAAAGTTCAAATTCACCCCTCCACTTT
CDR3: CASSPLESSNSPLHF

J: TRBJ1-1
size: NA
V: TRBV7-2
length: 14
D: NA
DNA: TGTGCCAGCAGCTTAGTGGCAGGGGCCACTGAAGCTTTCTTT
CDR3: CASSLVAGATEAFF

J: TRBJ2-5
size: NA
V: TRBV9
length: 16
D: TRBD1
DNA: TGTGCCAGCAGCGCAGGACAGGGGATGGGTCGGGAGACCCAGTACTTC
CDR3: CASSAGQGMGRETQYF

J: TRBJ2-5
size: NA
V: TRBV18
length: 15
D: NA
DNA: TGTGCCAGCTCACCAGGGCTTAGCGGCCAAGAGACCCAGTACTTC
CDR3: CASSPGLSGQETQYF

J: TRBJ1-2
size: NA
V: TRBV14
length: 14
D: NA
DNA: TGTGCCAGCAGCCCTAACCGGACAAGCTATGGCTACACCTTC
CDR3: CASSPNRTSYGYTF

J: TRBJ2-3
size: NA
V: TRBV10-3
length: 18
D: NA
DNA: TGTGCCATCAGTAAATCGACTGCGTCCACCCCTCGCACAGATACGCAGTATTTT
CDR3: CAISKSTASTPRTDTQYF

J: TRBJ1-6
size: NA
V: TRBV7-2
length: 13
D: NA
DNA: TGTGCCAGCAGCTTAGATTTAGCCCCACCCCTCCACTTT
CDR3: CASSLDLAPPLHF

J: TRBJ2-3
size: NA
V: TRBV10-2
length: 14
D: NA
DNA: TGCGCCAGCAGTGATAAGAGCCGATGGGATACGCAGTATTTT
CDR3: CASSDKSRWDTQYF

J: TRBJ1-5
size: NA
V: TRBV29-1
length: 13
D: NA
DNA: TGCAGCGTTGTACGGGGAGAGGGTCAGCCCCAGCATTTT
CDR3: CSVVRGEGQPQHF

J: TRBJ2-1
size: few
V: TRBV28
length: 16
D: TRBD1
DNA: TGTGCCAGCAGCCCCTCGGCCGGGACAGGGAGCAATGAGCAGTTCTTC
CDR3: CASSPSAGTGSNEQFF

J: TRBJ1-4
size: NA
V: TRBV4-3
length: 17
D: NA
DNA: TGCGCCAGCAGCCAAGACAGTTTCGGGTCCCAGAATGAAAAACTGTTTTTT
CDR3: CASSQDSFGSQNEKLFF

J: TRBJ1-5
size: NA
V: TRBV4-1
length: 13
D: NA
DNA: TGCGCCAGCAGCCAAGGTCTTAGTCAGCCCCAGCATTTT
CDR3: CASSQGLSQPQHF

J: TRBJ2-2
size: NA
V: TRBV5-1
length: 15
D: NA
DNA: TGCGCCAGCAGCTGGAGACAGTCCAACACCGGGGAGCTGTTTTTT
CDR3: CASSWRQSNTGELFF

J: TRBJ2-6
size: NA
V: TRBV9
length: 15
D: NA
DNA: TGTGCCAGCAGCGTGGGGGGCTCTGGGGCCAACGTCCTGACTTTC
CDR3: CASSVGGSGANVLTF

J: TRBJ2-7
size: NA
V: TRBV29-1
length: 15
D: NA
DNA: TGCAGCGGGAGACCTTCGGACATCCAAACCCACGAGCAGTACTTC
CDR3: CSGRPSDIQTHEQYF

J: TRBJ2-7
size: few
V: TRBV29-1
length: 14
D: NA
DNA: TGCAGCGTTGAACCGAACGGGGGATCCTACGAGCAGTACTTC
CDR3: CSVEPNGGSYEQYF

J: TRBJ2-1
size: NA
V: TRBV11-3
length: 14
D: TRBD1
DNA: TGTGCCAGCAGCCCCCGGGACAGTGACAATGAGCAGTTCTTC
CDR3: CASSPRDSDNEQFF

J: TRBJ1-1
size: NA
V: TRBV29-1
length: 13
D: TRBD1
DNA: TGCAGCGGCGGACAGGGCGAGCGGACTGAAGCTTTCTTT
CDR3: CSGGQGERTEAFF

J: TRBJ2-6
size: NA
V: TRBV28
length: 15
D: NA
DNA: TGTGCCAGCAGTCTCTCCGGGACTGGGGCCAACGTCCTGACTTTC
CDR3: CASSLSGTGANVLTF

J: TRBJ1-6
size: NA
V: TRBV6-2/TRBV6-3
length: 15
D: TRBD1
DNA: TGTGCCAGCAGTGATCGGGGGACAGTAGGTTCACCCCTCCACTTT
CDR3: CASSDRGTVGSPLHF

J: TRBJ2-5
size: NA
V: TRBV18
length: 12
D: NA
DNA: TGTGCCAGCTCACCTCAGGAAGAGACCCAGTACTTC
CDR3: CASSPQEETQYF

J: TRBJ2-5
size: NA
V: TRBV7-8
length: 13
D: TRBD1
DNA: TGTGCCAGCAGCCCAGGGACAGGGCAGACCCAGTACTTC
CDR3: CASSPGTGQTQYF

J: TRBJ1-1
size: NA
V: TRBV6-4
length: 16
D: NA
DNA: TGTGCCAGCAGTGACTCCTTCGGGGTACCTAACACTGAAGCTTTCTTT
CDR3: CASSDSFGVPNTEAFF

J: TRBJ1-1
size: NA
V: TRBV9
length: 17
D: TRBD1
DNA: TGTGCCAGCAGCCCACTCCCCCGGGACAGGGCGGGCACTGAAGCTTTCTTT
CDR3: CASSPLPRDRAGTEAFF

J: TRBJ1-1
size: NA
V: TRBV19
length: 13
D: TRBD1
DNA: TGTGCCAGTAGTATAAGGTCTCAGGGGGCGGCTTTCTTT
CDR3: CASSIRSQGAAFF

J: TRBJ2-7
size: NA
V: TRBV15
length: 15
D: TRBD1
DNA: TGCGCCACCAGCAGAGGACAGGGCCGCCGTAGGGAGCAGTACTTC
CDR3: CATSRGQGRRREQYF

J: TRBJ2-5
size: NA
V: TRBV29-1
length: 15
D: NA
DNA: TGCAGCGTTGATCGGCAGGGAGGAGATATAGAGACCCAGTACTTC
CDR3: CSVDRQGGDIETQYF

J: TRBJ1-3
size: NA
V: TRBV19
length: 15
D: NA
DNA: TGTGCCAGTAGTATAGGACAGAGCTCTGGAAACACCATATATTTT
CDR3: CASSIGQSSGNTIYF

J: TRBJ1-5
size: few
V: TRBV5-5
length: 15
D: TRBD1
DNA: TGTGCCAGCGGCCGAGGGACAGGGGTAAGTCAGCCCCAGCATTTT
CDR3: CASGRGTGVSQPQHF

J: TRBJ1-1
size: NA
V: TRBV2
length: 14
D: TRBD1
DNA: TGTGCCAGCAGCAGACAGGGTGTGGAGACTGAAGCTTTCTTT
CDR3: CASSRQGVETEAFF

J: TRBJ1-2
size: NA
V: TRBV9
length: 18
D: TRBD1
DNA: TGTGCCAGCAGCGTAGGGGGGTCGCGGGACAGTATAAACTATGGCTACACCTTC
CDR3: CASSVGGSRDSINYGYTF

J: TRBJ1-6
size: NA
V: TRBV9
length: 15
D: NA
DNA: TGTGCCAGCAGCGAGGTAGGGGCCGGGAATTCACCCCTCCACTTT
CDR3: CASSEVGAGNSPLHF